The 22 T cell receptor beta chains presented below share a single source sample, sequenced in a study of regulatory and conventional T cells in RAG deficiency. The data were produced by immunoSEQ multiplex PCR, yet TCRdb's version contains in-frame clones alone and is incomplete. The sample holds around 30,000 clones; 89% are singletons and the top ten take 12% to 15%. This same sample was also part of a study on regulatory T cells. From that study: The PCR used 52 TRBV and 13 TRBJ primers.

Material for sequencing was CD8+ T cells sorted from blood. Every receptor here comes from a human donor in good health.

This clone was recorded only once. The V call is TRBV9, the J call TRBJ2-7; a possible D gene is TRBD1 (5 bases). V lost 2 bases, J lost 6 bases, and 12 bases lay in between. Germline CDR1 is SGDLS and CDR2 is YYNGEE. There are 13 residues in the CDR3. The CDR3 DNA reads as TGTGCCAGCAGCGTGATGTATGGGGCCGAGCAGTACTTC. This codes for CASSVMYGAEQYF.

The rearrangement joins TRBV28 to TRBJ2-2, with 10 bases aligning to TRBD1. Germline V lookup: CDR1 MDHEN, CDR2 SYDVKM. The length of the CDR3 is 14 residues. The ends lost 11 bases at V and 5 bases at J; junction bases unmatched: 8. The CDR3 reads CAFPGQGPTGELFF. The DNA of the CDR3 is TGTGCCTTCCCGGGACAGGGGCCGACCGGGGAGCTGTTTTTT.

The CDR3 nucleotides are TGTGCCAGCAGACTTAGCGGGAGCTCCTACAATGAGCAGTTCTTC. Its translation is CASRLSGSSYNEQFF. The chain employs TRBV6-5 and TRBJ2-1; TRBD2 matches at 9 bases. The CDR3 totals 15 residues. After removal of 6 bases from V and 0 bases from J, the junction contained 3 bases not matched to a gene. The germline CDR1 and CDR2 sequences are MNHEY and SVGAGI.

This clone was recorded once. The chain joins TRBV12-5 to TRBJ2-1, with TRBD2 identical over 12 bases. The junction had 4 bases not matched to a gene; V was cut back by 5 bases and J by 5 bases. This CDR3 region has 15 residues. CDR1 and CDR2 (germline): LGHNT, FRNRAP. The CDR3 bases are TGTGCTAGTGGTCGGACTAGCGGGGCTAACAATGAGCAGTTCTTC. Protein product: CASGRTSGANNEQFF. Drawing the rest from reference TRBV12-5 and TRBJ2-1, the complete variable domain is DARVTQTPRHKVTEMGQEVTMRCQPILGHNTVFWYRQTMMQGLELLAYFRNRAPLDDSGMPKDRFSAEMPDATLATLKIQPSEPRDSAVYFCASGRTSGANNEQFFGPGTRLTVL.

The chain is built from TRBV7-8 and TRBJ1-2; D may be TRBD1 (6 bases). Trimming pared 5 bases from V and 0 bases from J, leaving 10 bases between. The CDR3 is 14 amino acids. Germline V CDR1 and CDR2: SGHVS, FQNEAQ. The CDR3 here is CASSAGQTNYGYTF. CDR3 in DNA: TGTGCCAGCAGCGCCGGACAGACTAACTATGGCTACACCTTC.

The genes are TRBV27 and TRBJ2-5, with 9 positions matching TRBD2. V was pared by 0 bases and J by 4 bases, with 6 bases of the junction left unmatched. Germline CDR1 reads MNHEY; CDR2 reads SMNVEV (reference sequence). The CDR3 is made up of 16 amino acids. CDR3 DNA: TGTGCCAGCAGTTTATCAAGCGGGAGGCTTGGAGAGACCCAGTACTTC. Its protein product is CASSLSSGRLGETQYF.

The V gene is TRBV6-5, the J gene TRBJ1-2, with TRBD1 identical over 7 bases. The CDR3 length is 13 residues. V was clipped by 7 bases and J by 6 bases; unmatched bases: 8. Germline CDR1 MNHEY, CDR2 SVGAGI. The CDR3 region is CASTQTGFNGYTF. The CDR3 DNA reads TGTGCCAGCACCCAGACAGGGTTCAATGGCTACACCTTC.

This chain uses TRBV11-2 with TRBJ1-1; D is uncertain. From germline, CDR1 is SGHAT and CDR2 FQNNGV. The CDR3 spans 15 residues. V lost 4 bases to trimming and J lost 1 base, with 13 bases between them. The CDR3 reads CASSSRDNSNTEAFF. The CDR3 region has the DNA TGTGCCAGCAGCTCCCGCGACAACTCGAACACTGAAGCTTTCTTT.

The gene calls are TRBV19 and TRBJ1-1; unclear D gene. Germline assignment: CDR1 LNHDA and CDR2 SQIVND (reference sequence). The CDR3 is 13 amino acids. Trimming shortened V by 3 bases and J by 7 bases, and 12 bases separated the two germline ends. CDR3 region: CASSISWANEAFF. The CDR3 coding sequence is TGTGCCAGTAGTATCTCATGGGCAAATGAAGCTTTCTTT.

For the CDR3, the DNA is TGTGCCAGCAGTTTATTACCCAGGGCGACTCAGTACTTC. Translation gives CASSLLPRATQYF. The chain carries TRBV27 and TRBJ2-4, with a possible D match to TRBD1 (5 bases). CDR1 and CDR2 (germline): MNHEY, SMNVEV (reference sequence). The V end lost 1 base, the J end lost 12 bases, and 13 bases lay between the germline ends. The CDR3 has 13 residues.

The rearrangement uses TRBV4-2 and TRBJ1-4, with 7 positions matching TRBD1. The CDR3 covers 16 residues. Germline values: CDR1 LGHNA, CDR2 YNFKEQ. V was clipped by 0 bases and J by 5 bases; unmatched bases: 6. The CDR3 bases are TGTGCCAGCAGCCAAGAAGAGGGACAGATCAATGAAAAACTGTTTTTT. It yields the protein CASSQEEGQINEKLFF.

The V gene is TRBV6-4, the J gene TRBJ2-2, with D perhaps TRBD1 or TRBD2 (6 bases each). There are 14 residues in the CDR3. Per germline, CDR1 MRHNA and CDR2 SNTAGT. Trimming took 3 bases from V and 10 from J, leaving 15 bases between them. The CDR3 here is CASSESGAREELFF. The CDR3 DNA reads TGTGCCAGCAGTGAATCGGGGGCCCGAGAGGAGCTGTTTTTT.

V usage is TRBV18 and J usage is TRBJ1-6, with TRBD1 as a possible D gene (6 bases). CDR3 size: 15 residues. Trimming cost V 3 bases and J 5 bases, with 11 bases left between them. Germline CDR1 is KGHSH and CDR2 is LQKENI. The CDR3 spells CASSPGQRDNSPLHF. For the CDR3, the DNA is TGTGCCAGCTCACCTGGACAGAGGGATAATTCACCCCTCCACTTT. Full variable domain (remainder filled in from reference TRBV18 and TRBJ1-6): NAGVMQNPRHLVRRRGQEARLRCSPMKGHSHVYWYRQLPEEGLKFMVYLQKENIIDESGMPKERFSAEFPKEGPSILRIQQVVRGDSAAYFCASSPGQRDNSPLHFGNGTRLTVT.

This chain links TRBV7-8 with TRBJ2-1; 10 bases are a match to TRBD2. The germline CDR1 and CDR2 sequences are SGHVS and FQNEAQ. This CDR3 is built from 17 residues. V dropped 5 bases and J dropped 7; count of bases not matched to a gene: 14. CDR3 DNA sequence: TGTGCCAGCAGCCCCCGCCGCCAGCGGGGGGGTAGGAATGAGCAGTTCTTC. This encodes CASSPRRQRGGRNEQFF.

The V gene is TRBV18, the J gene TRBJ2-7, with D tentatively TRBD1 (8 bases). V lost 5 bases, J lost 3 bases, and 17 bases lay in between. Germline lookup yields CDR1 KGHSH and CDR2 LQKENI. The CDR3 extends over 15 amino acids. The CDR3: CASSSKRDRSYEQYF. The CDR3 coding sequence is TGTGCCAGCTCATCAAAGCGGGACAGGAGCTACGAGCAGTACTTC.

This chain connects TRBV10-1 to TRBJ2-3; possibly TRBD2 for D (5 bases). The length of the CDR3 is 13 residues. V lost 4 bases and J lost 10, with 15 bases in between. CDR1 WNHNN and CDR2 SYGVQD come from the germline V gene (reference sequence). The CDR3 DNA is TGCGCCAGCAGTGGTGGACTGGCTTCTTCGCAGTATTTT. Amino acids: CASSGGLASSQYF.

The chain couples TRBV4-1 to TRBJ2-2, with 7 positions matching TRBD2. J gave up 2 bases and V 2 bases, and 5 bases lay outside the gene matches. The CDR3 is 16 amino acids. CDR1 and CDR2 from the germline V gene are MGHRA and YSYEKL. DNA for the CDR3: TGCGCCAGCAGCCAAATACTAGCGAGAAACACCGGGGAGCTGTTTTTT. Translating gives CASSQILARNTGELFF.

The genes are TRBV11-2 and TRBJ1-2; D call uncertain. V was pared by 5 bases and J by 8 bases, with 21 bases between. From germline, CDR1 is SGHAT and CDR2 FQNNGV. The length of the CDR3 is 15 residues. In nucleotides, the CDR3 is TGTGCCAGCAGCCCATCGCCGGGATACAGATCCGGCTACACCTTC. Translation gives CASSPSPGYRSGYTF.

The table lists this clone with a count of one. The rearrangement links TRBV7-2 to TRBJ1-1, with D possibly TRBD1 on 5 matching bases. Trimming took 7 bases from V and 1 from J, leaving 13 bases between them. CDR3 size: 14 residues. CDR1 and CDR2 (germline): SGHTA, FQGNSA. CDR3: CASIQGRGNTEAFF. CDR3 bases: TGTGCCAGCATCCAGGGACGGGGGAACACTGAAGCTTTCTTT.

In its sample, this clone ranks as medium-sized (0.01 to 0.1%). The J gene is TRBJ1-6, the V gene TRBV7-8, with D perhaps TRBD1 (5 bases). Germline-derived CDR1 and CDR2 are SGHVS and FQNEAQ. V was trimmed by 3 bases and J by 8 bases, leaving 11 bases between them. This CDR3 comprises 14 residues. DNA for the CDR3: TGTGCCAGCAGCTTGAGGGGTGTCGATTCACCCCTCCACTTT. This codes for CASSLRGVDSPLHF.

The V call is TRBV6-5, the J call TRBJ1-1, with D hard to call. V was cut by 5 bases and J by 0 bases, with 10 bases left in between. Germline lookup yields CDR1 MNHEY and CDR2 SVGAGI. The CDR3 extends over 14 amino acids. The chain's CDR3 is CASSVPQMNTEAFF. In nucleotides, the CDR3 is TGTGCCAGCAGTGTCCCACAGATGAACACTGAAGCTTTCTTT.

The genes are TRBV13 and TRBJ1-1; unclear D gene. The length of the CDR3 is 14 residues. V was clipped by 5 bases and J by 6 bases, with 16 bases between them. Germline CDR1 and CDR2: PRHDT and FYEKMQ (reference sequence). The chain's CDR3 is CASSLRDLPPEAFF. The CDR3 nucleotides read TGTGCCAGCAGCCTTAGGGATTTACCACCTGAAGCTTTCTTT.